Shown below are 21 T cell receptor beta chains from a single sample sequenced in a study of cytomegalovirus exposure and HLA in healthy donors (dated by TCRdb to 2015 to 2018). Receptor libraries were prepared by the immunoSEQ multiplex PCR assay. For the multiplex PCR, a mixture combining 60 forward primers for TCR Vbeta segments and 13 reverse primers for TCR Jbeta segments was used. TCRdb retrieved this table from immuneACCESS and kept in-frame rearrangements only. Not all clones are present; in checked studies, unresolved V genes account for under half, and no reason is known for the remainder. This sample lists about 110,000 clones; nearly 75% were detected once. Around 4.8% of the sample comes from the top ten. Source material: PBMCs. The receptor set was obtained from a man aged 25-45 years in good health and CMV-seropositive.

The chain joins TRBV6-1 to TRBJ1-1, with 8 positions matching TRBD1. The CDR3 runs 12 residues. V dropped 6 bases and J dropped 7; count of bases not matched to a gene: 4. Germline V gene sequence: CDR1 MNHNS, CDR2 SASEGT. CDR3 amino acids: CASRGQGFEAFF. In DNA, the CDR3 is TGTGCCAGCAGAGGACAGGGCTTTGAAGCTTTCTTT.

This chain uses TRBV4-3 with TRBJ1-2; TRBD1 matches 7 bases. The CDR3 contains 14 residues. Germline CDR1 reads LGHNA; CDR2 reads YSLEER. V dropped 1 base and J dropped 4; count of bases not matched to a gene: 3. CDR3 nucleotide sequence: TGCGCCAGCAGCCAAGGACAGGGCGGCTATGGCTACACCTTC. Translation gives CASSQGQGGYGYTF.

The genes are TRBV2 and TRBJ1-5; TRBD1 matches 9 bases. The CDR3 extends over 16 amino acids. Germline-derived CDR1 and CDR2 are SNHLY and FYNNEI. The junction had 7 bases not matched to a gene; V was cut back by 6 bases and J by 1 base. CDR3 sequence: CASSKGTGFSNQPQHF. The CDR3 DNA sequence: TGTGCCAGCAGCAAAGGGACAGGGTTCAGCAATCAGCCCCAGCATTTT.

CDR3 sequence reads: CASSLEVAPYEQYF. CDR3 nucleotides: TGTGCCAGCAGCTTAGAGGTAGCGCCCTACGAGCAGTACTTC. V is TRBV7-9 and J is TRBJ2-7, with D possibly TRBD2 on 5 matching bases. Trimming took off 1 base at V and 2 bases at J, with 9 bases between the two ends. Germline V gives CDR1 SEHNR, CDR2 FQNEAQ (reference sequence). The CDR3 runs to 14 residues.

The chain carries TRBV5-4 and TRBJ2-5; D may be TRBD2 (6 bases). The better agreement between TRBJ2-7 and the DNA end casts doubt on the J call. The CDR3 consists of 14 residues. Per the germline V gene, CDR1 is SGHNT and CDR2 is YYREEE (reference sequence). The CDR3: CASSFDRLGHEQYF. CDR3 nucleotides: TGTGCCAGCAGCTTCGACAGACTAGGCCACGAGCAGTACTTC.

The chain recombines TRBV15 with TRBJ2-2, with D tentatively TRBD1 (6 bases). CDR3 length: 14 amino acids. From germline, CDR1 is LNHNV and CDR2 YYDKDF (reference sequence). The V end lost 5 bases, the J end lost 1 base, and 8 bases lay between the germline ends. The CDR3 DNA follows: TGTGCCACCAGCTGGACAGAGAACACCGGGGAGCTGTTTTTT. Translation: CATSWTENTGELFF.

This chain connects TRBV5-1 to TRBJ1-2; perhaps TRBD1 as D (6 bases). The CDR3 consists of 15 residues. Trimming cost V 4 bases and J 6 bases, with 19 bases left between them. Germline V CDR1 and CDR2: SGHRS, YFSETQ. CDR3 DNA: TGCGCCAGCAGCCCTGGGGGCAGGAGTATACATGGCTACACCTTC. Its translation is CASSPGGRSIHGYTF.

This chain links TRBV7-9 with TRBJ2-7; D gene unclear. CDR3 length: 13 residues. Trimming cost V 5 bases and J 2 bases, with 10 bases left between them. Germline V lookup: CDR1 SEHNR, CDR2 FQNEAQ (reference sequence). In DNA, the CDR3 is TGTGCCAGCAGCCGCGACAAGGCCTACGAGCAGTACTTC. It yields the protein CASSRDKAYEQYF. The full variable domain, completed using reference TRBV7-9 and TRBJ2-7, is DTGVSQNPRHKITKRGQNVTFRCDPISEHNRLYWYRQTLGQGPEFLTYFQNEAQLEKSRLLSDRFSAERPKGSFSTLEIQRTEQGDSAMYLCASSRDKAYEQYFGPGTRLTVT.

The rearrangement joins TRBV28 to TRBJ2-7; D is possibly TRBD1 (5 bases). Germline lookup yields CDR1 MDHEN and CDR2 SYDVKM. V gave up 5 bases and J gave up 6 bases, with 8 bases separating them. This CDR3 has 11 residues. Here the CDR3 DNA reads TGTGCCAGCAGTCCTGACAGCGAGCAGTACTTC. Protein product: CASSPDSEQYF.

This clone was detected only a few times. The chain links TRBV19 to TRBJ1-1; possible D gene TRBD1, 5 bases. Germline assignment: CDR1 LNHDA and CDR2 SQIVND (reference sequence). The length of the CDR3 is 15 residues. V lost 3 bases to trimming and J lost 3 bases, with 14 bases between them. The CDR3: CASSIGGVKDTEAFF. The CDR3 DNA reads TGTGCCAGTAGTATTGGGGGGGTGAAAGACACTGAAGCTTTCTTT.

The chain joins TRBV12-2 to TRBJ2-3; the table's TRBD2 call for D was not verified on the DNA. TRBV12-2 is marked as a pseudogene. The length of the CDR3 is 17 residues. The CDR3 DNA follows: TGTGCAAGTCGCTTAGAGAAAGACTTAGCTGGCACAGATACGCAGTATTTT. Protein product: CASRLEKDLAGTDTQYF.

The chain employs TRBV30 and TRBJ1-2; D remains unclear. Germline CDR1 reads GTSNPN; CDR2 reads SVGIG (reference sequence). With 0 bases removed from V and 8 bases from J, the gap between germline ends came to 13 bases. The CDR3 contains 13 residues. CDR3 coding DNA: TGTGCCTGGAGTGTAAATTCGGGTTCCGGCTACACCTTC. It yields the protein CAWSVNSGSGYTF.

The chain uses TRBV15 and TRBJ1-6, with 10 nucleotides matching TRBD1. The J segment lost 7 bases and the V segment lost 3 bases, leaving 3 bases of the junction unmatched. There are 15 residues in the CDR3. The germline V gene has CDR1 LNHNV and CDR2 YYDKDF (reference sequence). The CDR3 bases are TGTGCCACCAGCAGGGCGGGACAGGGGAATTCACCCCTCCACTTT. It encodes CATSRAGQGNSPLHF.

The table lists this clone with a few counts. The CDR3 DNA follows: TGCGCCAGCAGCCAAGGGGGCGGACAGGGAGCCTACACCTTC. As protein: CASSQGGGQGAYTF. The chain has TRBV4-1 and TRBJ1-2; 8 bases fit TRBD1. CDR1 and CDR2 (germline): MGHRA, YSYEKL. The length of the CDR3 is 14 residues. V dropped 1 base and J dropped 10; count of bases not matched to a gene: 8.

J is TRBJ2-5 and V is TRBV28, with TRBD1 matching over 7 bases. This CDR3 has 16 residues. With 7 bases clipped from V and 1 base from J, the junction kept 12 bases outside the gene matches. CDR1 is MDHEN, CDR2 SYDVKM, per germline. The chain's CDR3 is CASTPLPGQIQETQYF. The CDR3 DNA reads as TGTGCCAGCACCCCTCTTCCGGGACAGATCCAAGAGACCCAGTACTTC.

The chain has TRBV5-4 and TRBJ1-1, with 8 bases fitting TRBD1. Germline loops: CDR1 SGHNT, CDR2 YYREEE (reference sequence). Trimming cost V 4 bases and J 1 base; bases outside gene matches: 3. CDR3 size: 14 residues. CDR3 sequence (DNA): TGTGCCAGCAGCAATACAGGGGGGAACACTGAAGCTTTCTTT. Protein: CASSNTGGNTEAFF.

In its sample, this clone was seen a few times. The V call is TRBV2, the J call TRBJ2-5; TRBD2 aligns across 7 bases. The V gene end was trimmed by 6 bases and the J gene end by 5 bases; junction bases not matched to a gene: 12. Germline V lookup: CDR1 SNHLY, CDR2 FYNNEI. This CDR3 region has 15 residues. CDR3 sequence reads: CASSESGVTGETQYF. In DNA, the CDR3 is TGTGCCAGCAGCGAGAGCGGGGTCACGGGGGAGACCCAGTACTTC.

The CDR3 spells CASSLEPNTEAFF. CDR3 in DNA: TGTGCCAGCAGCTTGGAGCCGAACACTGAAGCTTTCTTT. The V and J genes are TRBV5-4 and TRBJ1-1; D gene unclear. Trimming took off 0 bases at V and 1 base at J, with 4 bases between the two ends. The CDR3 is made up of 13 amino acids. Per the germline V gene, CDR1 is SGHNT and CDR2 is YYREEE (reference sequence).

This chain joins TRBV12-5 and TRBJ2-3; 7 positions match TRBD2. V shed 7 bases, J shed 8 bases, and the junction held 12 bases outside the gene matches. The CDR3 is 14 amino acids. Germline CDR1 reads LGHNT; CDR2 reads FRNRAP. CDR3 residues: CASVRTLAVGTQYF. The CDR3 nucleotides read TGTGCTAGTGTTCGGACTCTAGCGGTGGGTACGCAGTATTTT.

The chain's CDR3 is CASSKRVTGGTDTQYF. CDR3 DNA sequence: TGTGCCAGTAGTAAACGCGTGACAGGGGGTACAGATACGCAGTATTTT. The chain is built from TRBV19 and TRBJ2-3; 9 nucleotides agree with TRBD1. The trim removed 4 bases at V and 3 bases at J, leaving 8 bases unmatched. CDR3 size: 16 residues. Germline CDR1 reads LNHDA; CDR2 reads SQIVND (reference sequence).

This clone was counted a few times. V is TRBV6-5 and J is TRBJ2-7, with TRBD1 identical over 11 bases. The V and J ends lost 3 bases and 5 bases, in that order; junction bases with no gene match: 9. From germline, CDR1 is MNHEY and CDR2 SVGAGI. This CDR3 has 16 residues. The CDR3 DNA is TGTGCCAGCAGTTATAGGTTTGGACAGGGGGCCAACGAGCAGTACTTC. Its translation is CASSYRFGQGANEQYF.